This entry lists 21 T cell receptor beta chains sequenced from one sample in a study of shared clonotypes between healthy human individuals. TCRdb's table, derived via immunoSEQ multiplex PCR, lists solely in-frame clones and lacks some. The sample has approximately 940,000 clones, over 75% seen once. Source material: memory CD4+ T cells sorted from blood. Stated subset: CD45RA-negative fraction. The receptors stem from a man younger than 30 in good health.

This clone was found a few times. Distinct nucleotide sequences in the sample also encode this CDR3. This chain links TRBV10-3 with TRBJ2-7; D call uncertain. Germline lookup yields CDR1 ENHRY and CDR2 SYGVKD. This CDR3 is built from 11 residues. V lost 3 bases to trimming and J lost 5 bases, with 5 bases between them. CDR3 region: CAISDLNEQYF. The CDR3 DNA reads TGTGCCATCAGTGATTTAAACGAGCAGTACTTC.

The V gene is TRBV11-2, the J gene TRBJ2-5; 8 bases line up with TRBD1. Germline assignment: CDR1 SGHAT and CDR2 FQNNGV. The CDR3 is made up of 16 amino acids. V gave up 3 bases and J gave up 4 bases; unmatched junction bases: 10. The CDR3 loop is CASSLRQGMMLETQYF. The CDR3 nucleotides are TGTGCCAGCAGCTTGAGACAGGGGATGATGTTAGAGACCCAGTACTTC.

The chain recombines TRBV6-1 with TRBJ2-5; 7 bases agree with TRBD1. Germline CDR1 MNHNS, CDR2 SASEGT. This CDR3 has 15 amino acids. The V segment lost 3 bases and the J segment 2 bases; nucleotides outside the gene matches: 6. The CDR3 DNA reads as TGTGCCAGCAGTGAGATCCCGGGACAGCAAGAGACCCAGTACTTC. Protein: CASSEIPGQQETQYF.

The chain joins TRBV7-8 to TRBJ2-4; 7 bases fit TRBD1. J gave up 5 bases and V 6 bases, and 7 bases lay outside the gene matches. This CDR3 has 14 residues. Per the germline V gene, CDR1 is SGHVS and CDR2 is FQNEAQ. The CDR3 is CASSPTGTQNIQYF. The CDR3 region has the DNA TGTGCCAGCAGTCCGACAGGGACACAAAACATTCAGTACTTC.

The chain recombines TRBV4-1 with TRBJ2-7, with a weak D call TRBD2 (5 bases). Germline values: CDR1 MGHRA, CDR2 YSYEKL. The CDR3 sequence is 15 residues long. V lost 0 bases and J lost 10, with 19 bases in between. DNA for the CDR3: TGCGCCAGCAGCCAAGAAGGTGGGGTGGGCCGGGGACAGTACTTC. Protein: CASSQEGGVGRGQYF.

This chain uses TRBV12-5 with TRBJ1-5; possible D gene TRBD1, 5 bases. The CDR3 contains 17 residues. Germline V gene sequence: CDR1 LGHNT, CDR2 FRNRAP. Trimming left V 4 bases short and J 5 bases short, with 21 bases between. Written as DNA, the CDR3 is TGTGCTAGTGGTTCATACGGGCAGTCTAGGGACTATCAGCCCCAGCATTTT. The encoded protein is CASGSYGQSRDYQPQHF.

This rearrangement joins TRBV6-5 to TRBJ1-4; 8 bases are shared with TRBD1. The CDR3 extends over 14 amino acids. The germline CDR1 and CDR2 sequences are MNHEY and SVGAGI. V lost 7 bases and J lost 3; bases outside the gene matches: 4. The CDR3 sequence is CASKFRGPNEKLFF. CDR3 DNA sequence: TGTGCCAGCAAGTTCAGGGGGCCTAATGAAAAACTGTTTTTT.

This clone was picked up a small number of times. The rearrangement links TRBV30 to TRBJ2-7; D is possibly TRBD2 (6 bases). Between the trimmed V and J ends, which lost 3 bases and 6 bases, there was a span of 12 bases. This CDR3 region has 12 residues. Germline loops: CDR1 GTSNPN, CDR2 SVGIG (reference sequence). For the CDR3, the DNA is TGTGCCTGGAGAGCAGGGAGGTCCGAGCAGTACTTC. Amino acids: CAWRAGRSEQYF.

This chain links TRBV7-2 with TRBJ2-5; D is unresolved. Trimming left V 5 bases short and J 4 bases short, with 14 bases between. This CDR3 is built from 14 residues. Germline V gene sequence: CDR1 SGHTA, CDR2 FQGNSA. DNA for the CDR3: TGTGCCAGCAGCCCCCCCAGTACACGAGAGACCCAGTACTTC. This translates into CASSPPSTRETQYF.

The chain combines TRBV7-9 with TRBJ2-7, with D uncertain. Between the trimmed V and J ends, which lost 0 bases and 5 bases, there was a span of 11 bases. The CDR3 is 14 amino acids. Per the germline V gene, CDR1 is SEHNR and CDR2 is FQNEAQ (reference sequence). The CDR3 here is CASSLASGWHEQYF. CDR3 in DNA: TGTGCCAGCAGCTTAGCCAGTGGGTGGCACGAGCAGTACTTC.

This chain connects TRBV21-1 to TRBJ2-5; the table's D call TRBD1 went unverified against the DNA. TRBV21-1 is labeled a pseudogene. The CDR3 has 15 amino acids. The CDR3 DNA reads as TGTGCCAGCAGCAAAGTGGGACAGGGCCAAGAGACCCAGTACTTC. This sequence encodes CASSKVGQGQETQYF.

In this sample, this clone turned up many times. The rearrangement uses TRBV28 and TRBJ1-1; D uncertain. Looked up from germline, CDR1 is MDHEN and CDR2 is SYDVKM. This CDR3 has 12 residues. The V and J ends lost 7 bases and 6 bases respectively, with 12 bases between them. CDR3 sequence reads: CASMGSRSEAFF. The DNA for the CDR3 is TGTGCCAGCATGGGGAGTCGGTCTGAAGCTTTCTTT. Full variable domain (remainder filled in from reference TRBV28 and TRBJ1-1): DVKVTQSSRYLVKRTGEKVFLECVQDMDHENMFWYRQDPGLGLRLIYFSYDVKMKEKGDIPEGYSVSREKKERFSLILESASTNQTSMYLCASMGSRSEAFFGQGTRLTVV.

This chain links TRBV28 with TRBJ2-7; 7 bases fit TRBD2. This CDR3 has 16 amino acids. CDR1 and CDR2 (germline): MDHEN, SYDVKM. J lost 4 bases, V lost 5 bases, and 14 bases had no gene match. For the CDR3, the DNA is TGTGCCAGCAGTACCCCCTGGGAGACTAGCTCGTACGAGCAGTACTTC. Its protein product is CASSTPWETSSYEQYF.

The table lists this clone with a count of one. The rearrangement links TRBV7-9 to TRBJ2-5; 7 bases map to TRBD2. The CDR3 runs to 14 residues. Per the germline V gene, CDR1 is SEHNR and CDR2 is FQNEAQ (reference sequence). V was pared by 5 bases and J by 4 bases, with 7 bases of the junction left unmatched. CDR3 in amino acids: CASSPLGGLETQYF. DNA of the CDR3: TGTGCCAGCAGCCCTTTGGGAGGGTTAGAGACCCAGTACTTC.

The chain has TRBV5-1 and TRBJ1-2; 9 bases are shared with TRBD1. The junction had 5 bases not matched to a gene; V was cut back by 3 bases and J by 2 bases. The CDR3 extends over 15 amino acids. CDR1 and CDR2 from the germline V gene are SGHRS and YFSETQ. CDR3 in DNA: TGCGCCAGCAGCTCTGGGACAGGGCAAAACTATGGCTACACCTTC. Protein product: CASSSGTGQNYGYTF.

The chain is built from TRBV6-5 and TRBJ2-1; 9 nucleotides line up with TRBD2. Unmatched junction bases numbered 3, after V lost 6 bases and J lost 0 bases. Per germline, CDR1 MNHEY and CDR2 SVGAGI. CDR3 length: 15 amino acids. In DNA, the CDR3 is TGTGCCAGCAGATCAGCGGGAGGCTCCTACAATGAGCAGTTCTTC. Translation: CASRSAGGSYNEQFF.

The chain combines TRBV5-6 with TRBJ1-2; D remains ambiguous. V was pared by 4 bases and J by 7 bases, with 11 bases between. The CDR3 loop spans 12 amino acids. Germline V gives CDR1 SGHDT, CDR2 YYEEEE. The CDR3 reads CASSIKERGYTF. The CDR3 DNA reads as TGTGCCAGCAGCATAAAGGAACGTGGCTACACCTTC.

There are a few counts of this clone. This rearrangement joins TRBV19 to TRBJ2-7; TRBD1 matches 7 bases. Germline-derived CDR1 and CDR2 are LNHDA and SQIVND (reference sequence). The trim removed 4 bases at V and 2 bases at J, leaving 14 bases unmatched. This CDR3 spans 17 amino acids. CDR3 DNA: TGTGCCAGTAGTAGTCCAGAAAGGACAGGAGGTACCTACGAGCAGTACTTC. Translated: CASSSPERTGGTYEQYF.

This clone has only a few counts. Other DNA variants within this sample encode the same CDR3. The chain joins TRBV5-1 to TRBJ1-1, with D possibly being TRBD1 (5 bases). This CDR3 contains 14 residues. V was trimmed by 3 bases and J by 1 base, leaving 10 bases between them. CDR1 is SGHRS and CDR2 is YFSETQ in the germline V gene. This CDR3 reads CASSSGTGNTEAFF. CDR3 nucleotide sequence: TGCGCCAGCAGCTCCGGGACGGGGAACACTGAAGCTTTCTTT.

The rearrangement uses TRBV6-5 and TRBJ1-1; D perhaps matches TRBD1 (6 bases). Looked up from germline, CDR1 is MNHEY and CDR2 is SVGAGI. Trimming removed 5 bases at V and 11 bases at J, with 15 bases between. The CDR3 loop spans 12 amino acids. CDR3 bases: TGTGCCAGCAGTGAGCAGGGGATGGCGGCTTTCTTT. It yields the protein CASSEQGMAAFF.

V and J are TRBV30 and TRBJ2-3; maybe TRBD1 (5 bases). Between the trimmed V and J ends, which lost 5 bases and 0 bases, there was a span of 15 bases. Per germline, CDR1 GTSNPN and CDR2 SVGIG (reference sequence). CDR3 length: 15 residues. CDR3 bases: TGTGCCTGGGACAGACTGTCGACTAGCACAGATACGCAGTATTTT. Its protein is CAWDRLSTSTDTQYF.